The 26 T cell receptor beta chains below were found in one sample sequenced in a study of cytomegalovirus exposure and HLA in healthy donors. The PCR was carried out with 60 Vbeta primers and 13 Jbeta primers. Some clones are missing from TCRdb's copy, which holds only in-frame ones; the method was immunoSEQ multiplex PCR. The sample shows about 110,000 clones, nearly 80% of them seen only once. Material for sequencing was PBMCs. The source of these receptors is a woman aged 25 to 39 in good health and CMV-seronegative.

The chain employs TRBV4-2 and TRBJ1-2, with D uncertain. Trimming stripped 0 bases from V and 2 bases from J, with 13 bases between. The germline V gene has CDR1 LGHNA and CDR2 YNFKEQ. CDR3 length: 16 residues. This chain's CDR3 is CASSQEKVPGNYGYTF. The CDR3 DNA sequence: TGTGCCAGCAGCCAAGAGAAGGTCCCGGGGAACTATGGCTACACCTTC.

J is TRBJ2-7 and V is TRBV7-2, with TRBD2 matching 7 bases. V lost 1 base, J lost 1 base, and 4 bases stayed unmatched. This CDR3 is 15 amino acids long. The germline V gene encodes CDR1 SGHTA and CDR2 FQGNSA. CDR3 residues: CASSLGGGGSYEQYF. CDR3 sequence (DNA): TGTGCCAGCAGCTTAGGCGGGGGTGGGTCCTACGAGCAGTACTTC.

The chain joins TRBV7-9 to TRBJ1-1, with a tentative D call TRBD1 (6 bases). This CDR3 contains 15 residues. Trimming cost V 4 bases and J 3 bases, with 15 bases left between them. Germline values: CDR1 SEHNR, CDR2 FQNEAQ (reference sequence). Written as DNA, the CDR3 is TGTGCCAGCAGCTCCCTCCAGGGGTTGGACACTGAAGCTTTCTTT. Protein sequence: CASSSLQGLDTEAFF.

The chain joins TRBV7-4 to TRBJ2-7; 8 bases are a match to TRBD1. The ends lost 5 bases at V and 6 bases at J; junction bases unmatched: 9. This CDR3 contains 14 residues. From germline, CDR1 is SGHVT and CDR2 SQSDAQ. CDR3 sequence: CASSIIPDRAEQYF. CDR3 DNA sequence: TGTGCCAGCAGCATAATCCCGGACAGGGCCGAGCAGTACTTC.

This rearrangement joins TRBV7-2 to TRBJ2-5, with D possibly matching TRBD2 (6 bases). Germline lookup yields CDR1 SGHTA and CDR2 FQGNSA. V lost 3 bases and J 2 bases, leaving 16 bases between the germline ends. The CDR3 is 16 amino acids. The CDR3 region is CASSFYGGNVQETQYF. CDR3 DNA: TGTGCCAGCAGCTTTTATGGCGGGAACGTTCAAGAGACCCAGTACTTC.

This clone was picked up a small number of times. CDR3 nucleotides: TGTGCCAGCGGGGACTCTTTCGGAGAGACCCAGTACTTC. The encoded protein is CASGDSFGETQYF. V is TRBV7-9 and J is TRBJ2-5, with D possibly TRBD2 on 6 matching bases. This CDR3 has 13 amino acids. From germline, CDR1 is SEHNR and CDR2 FQNEAQ (reference sequence). Trimming removed 8 bases from V and 4 bases from J, with 14 bases in between.

The chain recombines TRBV2 with TRBJ2-7; 9 bases map to TRBD2. Germline CDR1 reads SNHLY; CDR2 reads FYNNEI. The V and J ends lost 10 bases and 0 bases, in that order; junction bases with no gene match: 4. The length of the CDR3 is 13 residues. The CDR3 here is CAISGGSSYEQYF. For the CDR3, the DNA is TGTGCCATAAGCGGGGGGTCCTCCTACGAGCAGTACTTC.

The V call is TRBV2, the J call TRBJ2-7, with 11 bases lining up with TRBD1. The J segment lost 3 bases and the V segment lost 0 bases, leaving 1 base of the junction unmatched. The CDR3 length is 15 residues. Per the germline V gene, CDR1 is SNHLY and CDR2 is FYNNEI. The CDR3 is CASSEAGTGGYEQYF. The CDR3 nucleotides read TGTGCCAGCAGTGAAGCTGGGACAGGGGGCTACGAGCAGTACTTC.

The chain recombines TRBV6-1 with TRBJ1-5, with TRBD1 matching over 9 bases. CDR3 length equals 16 residues. J lost 7 bases, V lost 0 bases, and 7 bases had no gene match. Germline values: CDR1 MNHNS, CDR2 SASEGT. The chain's CDR3 is CASSEAGQGMHQPQHF. The CDR3 DNA reads TGTGCCAGCAGTGAAGCGGGACAGGGTATGCACCAGCCCCAGCATTTT.

The rearrangement links TRBV11-3 to TRBJ2-3; D is undetermined. This CDR3 contains 15 residues. Germline lookup yields CDR1 SGHNT and CDR2 YENEEA. Trimming took 1 base from V and 0 from J, leaving 8 bases between them. In DNA form, the CDR3 reads TGTGCCAGCAGCTTAGGACTCTCTAGCACAGATACGCAGTATTTT. Its translation: CASSLGLSSTDTQYF. The whole variable domain, filled in from reference TRBV11-3 and TRBJ2-3, reads EAGVVQSPRYKIIEKKQPVAFWCNPISGHNTLYWYLQNLGQGPELLIRYENEEAVDDSQLPKDRFSAERLKGVDSTLKIQPAELGDSAVYLCASSLGLSSTDTQYFGPGTRLTVL.

The chain couples TRBV19 to TRBJ2-3; 8 positions match TRBD2. Per germline, CDR1 LNHDA and CDR2 SQIVND (reference sequence). The CDR3 extends over 14 amino acids. V lost 7 bases and J lost 3; bases outside the gene matches: 6. Here the CDR3 DNA reads TGTGCCAGTACCTTTAGCGGGGCGACAGATACGCAGTATTTT. Residues: CASTFSGATDTQYF.

This clone was counted a few times. The J gene is TRBJ1-5, the V gene TRBV7-9, with D possibly TRBD1 on 6 matching bases. V dropped 0 bases and J dropped 2 bases, with 8 bases sitting between them. Per germline, CDR1 SEHNR and CDR2 FQNEAQ (reference sequence). There are 15 residues in the CDR3. The CDR3 nucleotides are TGTGCCAGCAGCTTAGCGGGGGCGGGCAATCAGCCCCAGCATTTT. Protein product: CASSLAGAGNQPQHF.

The rearrangement uses TRBV5-8 and TRBJ2-3; D gene uncertain. Trimming removed 2 bases from V and 2 bases from J, with 9 bases in between. Germline assignment: CDR1 SGHTS and CDR2 YDEGEE. The length of the CDR3 is 14 residues. The CDR3 region is CASSFVRPTDTQYF. As DNA, the CDR3 is TGTGCCAGCAGCTTTGTCAGGCCCACAGATACGCAGTATTTT.

The rearrangement joins TRBV4-1 to TRBJ2-3; tentative D call: TRBD2 (6 bases). V was pared by 1 base and J by 2 bases, with 10 bases between. This CDR3 spans 15 amino acids. Germline CDR1 MGHRA, CDR2 YSYEKL. The CDR3 here is CASSQVRLDTDTQYF. The CDR3 coding sequence is TGCGCCAGCAGCCAAGTTCGACTAGACACAGATACGCAGTATTTT.

The V gene is TRBV29-1, the J gene TRBJ1-2, with 8 bases aligning to TRBD1. CDR1 is SQVTM, CDR2 ANQGSEA, per germline. The CDR3 covers 13 residues. J gave up 2 bases and V 4 bases, and 3 bases lay outside the gene matches. In nucleotides, the CDR3 is TGCAGCGTTGCTGGACAGGGAAACTATGGCTACACCTTC. It translates to CSVAGQGNYGYTF.

J is TRBJ1-1 and V is TRBV27; TRBD1 aligns across 7 bases. Germline lookup yields CDR1 MNHEY and CDR2 SMNVEV (reference sequence). The ends lost 5 bases at V and 4 bases at J; junction bases unmatched: 7. There are 14 residues in the CDR3. The CDR3 region is CASSQKGAGTEAFF. Here the CDR3 DNA reads TGTGCCAGCAGTCAAAAGGGGGCTGGCACTGAAGCTTTCTTT.

This clone was found a few times. The V and J genes are TRBV6-6 and TRBJ2-7; a possible D gene is TRBD1 (6 bases). The CDR3 extends over 14 amino acids. Trimming left V 2 bases short and J 3 bases short, with 11 bases between. Germline V gene sequence: CDR1 MNHNY, CDR2 SVGAGI (reference sequence). CDR3 nucleotide sequence: TGTGCCAGCAGTTACGAGGACAGCGTCTACGAGCAGTACTTC. Its protein product is CASSYEDSVYEQYF.

This chain uses TRBV7-9 with TRBJ2-7; D might be TRBD2 (6 bases). CDR3 length equals 15 residues. V lost 4 bases to trimming and J lost 2 bases, with 15 bases between them. The germline V gene encodes CDR1 SEHNR and CDR2 FQNEAQ (reference sequence). CDR3 sequence: CASSSAGTGTYEQYF. The CDR3 DNA follows: TGTGCCAGCAGCTCGGCCGGGACTGGAACCTACGAGCAGTACTTC.

The chain combines TRBV28 with TRBJ1-6; D is perhaps TRBD1 (6 bases). Deletions cut 1 base from V and 14 bases from J, with 12 bases between. Germline CDR1 and CDR2: MDHEN and SYDVKM. The CDR3 sequence is 13 residues long. The CDR3 loop reads CASSLSGQFSLHF. The CDR3 region has the DNA TGTGCCAGCAGTTTATCCGGACAGTTTTCCCTCCACTTT. Looking up the rest from reference TRBV28 and TRBJ1-6 gives the full variable domain: DVKVTQSSRYLVKRTGEKVFLECVQDMDHENMFWYRQDPGLGLRLIYFSYDVKMKEKGDIPEGYSVSREKKERFSLILESASTNQTSMYLCASSLSGQFSLHFGNGTRLTVT.

This clone was seen a few times. The rearrangement joins TRBV6-5 to TRBJ2-7; D might be TRBD2 (6 bases). Trimming left V 6 bases short and J 3 bases short, with 12 bases between. Germline CDR1 is MNHEY and CDR2 is SVGAGI. CDR3 size: 13 residues. DNA for the CDR3: TGTGCCAGCAGGGAGGGAACCCACTACGAGCAGTACTTC. This codes for CASREGTHYEQYF.

V and J are TRBV7-8 and TRBJ2-1; 8 nucleotides line up with TRBD2. This CDR3 has 18 amino acids. The germline V gene has CDR1 SGHVS and CDR2 FQNEAQ. The junction had 8 bases not matched to a gene; V was cut back by 0 bases and J by 1 base. CDR3 sequence: CASSLALIGGASYNEQFF. CDR3 nucleotide sequence: TGTGCCAGCAGCTTAGCGCTCATCGGGGGGGCTTCCTACAATGAGCAGTTCTTC.

V gene TRBV6-1 combines with J gene TRBJ2-7; D is unresolved. Germline V gene data show CDR1 as MNHNS and CDR2 as SASEGT. Trimming cost V 4 bases and J 1 base, with 8 bases left between them. This CDR3 is 13 amino acids long. The DNA of the CDR3 is TGTGCCAGCAGTGCTGGCAGTTCCTACGAGCAGTACTTC. Its translation: CASSAGSSYEQYF.

The chain uses TRBV28 and TRBJ2-7; D is ambiguous. With 5 bases removed from V and 6 bases from J, the gap between germline ends came to 14 bases. There are 13 residues in the CDR3. The germline gives CDR1 MDHEN, CDR2 SYDVKM. DNA of the CDR3: TGTGCCAGCAGTCCTCCGGCTACGGGCGAGCAGTACTTC. Its translation: CASSPPATGEQYF.

This chain links TRBV6-4 with TRBJ2-4, with 7 bases identical to TRBD1. Germline trimming cut 3 bases from V and 8 bases from J; bases unmatched to any gene: 7. CDR3 length: 14 amino acids. CDR1 and CDR2 from the germline V gene are MRHNA and SNTAGT. The chain's CDR3 is CASSESTGLDIQYF. The CDR3 DNA follows: TGTGCCAGCAGTGAATCGACAGGGTTAGACATTCAGTACTTC.

V usage is TRBV7-2 and J usage is TRBJ2-5, with D maybe TRBD1 (6 bases). The germline V gene has CDR1 SGHTA and CDR2 FQGNSA. V shed 1 base and J shed 3 bases, with 15 bases lying between them. This CDR3 has 16 residues. The CDR3 spells CASSLGGLAAEETQYF. In DNA form, the CDR3 reads TGTGCCAGCAGCTTAGGGGGGCTAGCCGCTGAAGAGACCCAGTACTTC.

The V call is TRBV6-4, the J call TRBJ2-1; the D gene is possibly TRBD1 (7 bases). The CDR3 is 15 residues long. Germline assignment: CDR1 MRHNA and CDR2 SNTAGT. Trimming cost V 9 bases and J 2 bases, with 17 bases left between them. The CDR3 DNA sequence: TGTGCCAGTCGGATCAGGGGGGACCCCTACAATGAGCAGTTCTTC. Encoded protein: CASRIRGDPYNEQFF.